The 29 T cell receptor beta chains presented below share a single source sample, sequenced in a study of CD8+ T cells in alopecia areata (dated by TCRdb to the late 2010s). Pooled mouse cutaneous lymph node cells were stained for CD4, CD8alpha, NKG2D, NKG2ACE and other markers, then sorted on a BD Influx. Libraries came from the immunoSEQ multiplex PCR assay. RNA was extracted from all samples and reverse transcribed into cDNA as template for TCR sequencing. TCRdb carries this immuneACCESS record with in-frame sequences only. Its versions omit some clonotypes, under half of them owing to an unresolved V gene in the studies checked, with the rest unexplained. This sample was tabulated with roughly 260,000 clones, among which there are no singletons. More than 0.95% of the sample is taken by the ten largest. Input material: CD4+ T cells sorted from a lymph node. The receptors were sampled from a C3H/HeJ mouse with alopecia areata. These mice carry the MHC haplotype H2-k.

Notes on this clone: Gene names are the mouse ones. The observed sequence ends 4 residues before the CDR3 terminus, with the missing tail filled in from the germline J gene. Other DNA sequences in the same sample also yield this CDR3. This chain connects TRBV5 to TRBJ1-1; D unclear. Trimming left V 1 base short and J 0 bases short, with 6 bases between. Germline lookup yields CDR1 LGHNA and CDR2 YNLKQL (reference sequence). The CDR3 is made up of 14 amino acids. The CDR3 loop is CASSQGHANTEVFF. The CDR3 bases that were read are TGTGCCAGCAGCCAAGGACACGCAAACACA.

Notes on this clone: All gene names here are mouse names. The read terminates 4 residues before the CDR3 end, so the remaining end is supplied by the germline J gene. This sequence joins TRBV13-3 and TRBJ2-7, with a weak D call TRBD1 (7 bases). The CDR3 is 14 residues long. Germline values: CDR1 NNHDY, CDR2 SYVADS. V was cut by 0 bases and J by 3 bases, with 10 bases left in between. This CDR3 is CASSDGRGVYEQYF. The DNA read from the CDR3 is TGTGCCAGCAGTGATGGCAGGGGGGTCTAT.

This clone was seen ten or more times. Gene names refer to mouse genes. The read stops 4 residues short of the end of the CDR3; the missing end is completed from the germline J gene. The chain uses TRBV17 and TRBJ2-5; 10 bases are shared with TRBD2. The V and J ends lost 0 bases and 0 bases, in that order; junction bases with no gene match: 3. Germline CDR1 is MNHDT and CDR2 is YYDKIL. The CDR3 is made up of 17 amino acids. Partial CDR3 DNA: TGTGCTAGCAGTAGAGACTGGGGGGGCCTTAACCAAGAC. It is translated as CASSRDWGGLNQD. The whole CDR3 protein reads CASSRDWGGLNQDTQYF. Based on the CDR3 plus reference TRBV17 and TRBJ2-5, the full variable domain is DTTVKQNPRYKLARVGKPVNLICSQTMNHDTMYWYQKKPNQAPKLLLFYYDKILNREADTFEKFQSSRPNNSFCSLYIGSAGLEYSAMYLCASSRDWGGLNQDTQYFGPGTRLLVL.

This clone has just a few counts. Gene labels here are mouse ones. The observed sequence ends 4 residues before the CDR3 terminus, with the missing tail filled in from the germline J gene. This chain connects TRBV5 to TRBJ2-7, with 7 bases matching TRBD2. Germline CDR1 LGHNA, CDR2 YNLKQL (reference sequence). This CDR3 is 16 amino acids long. This chain's CDR3 is CASSQDRWGFGDEQYF. The DNA read from the CDR3 is TGTGCCAGCAGCCAAGATCGCTGGGGGTTTGGGGAT.

Details on this clone: Germline and genes: mouse. The read ends 4 residues shy of where the CDR3 ends; the end is completed using the germline J gene. Within the sample, other DNA sequences also encode this same CDR3. J is TRBJ2-1 and V is TRBV13-1; 9 bases map to TRBD2. The CDR3 consists of 16 residues. Germline CDR1 NSHNY, CDR2 SYGAGN. The junction had 4 bases not matched to a gene; V was cut back by 0 bases and J by 3 bases. The DNA read from the CDR3 is TGTGCCAGCAGTGATGCGGCTGGGGGGGTCTATGCT. It is translated as CASSDAAGGVYA. The CDR3 in its entirety is CASSDAAGGVYAEQFF.

The sample holds a few counts of this clone. The gene names given are mouse names. The covered CDR3 bases are TGTGCCAGCAGTGGGGACTGGGGGGCCTACTAT. This translates into CASSGDWGAYY. The full CDR3 reads CASSGDWGAYYEQYF. This chain joins TRBV13-1 and TRBJ2-7; TRBD2 aligns across 12 bases. Read coverage stops 4 residues before the CDR3 terminus; the germline J gene supplies the remainder. The CDR3 loop spans 15 amino acids. Trimming took 3 bases from V and 3 from J; bases not matched to a gene: 4. The germline CDR1 and CDR2 sequences are NSHNY and SYGAGN.

This clone has only a few counts. Mouse germline and gene names are used. CDR3 region: CASSQTGGVGAETLYF. The part of the CDR3 DNA that was read is TGTGCCAGCAGCCAAACTGGGGGGGTTGGTGCAGAA. This rearrangement joins TRBV5 to TRBJ2-3, with 10 positions matching TRBD2. The read comes to an end 4 residues before the CDR3 does, leaving the germline J gene to fill in the end. There are 16 residues in the CDR3. J was trimmed by 1 base and V by 2 bases; bases with no gene match: 3. CDR1 is LGHNA and CDR2 is YNLKQL in the germline V gene (reference sequence).

This clone was seen a few times. Gene names denote mouse genes. From the germline J gene comes the end of the CDR3, since the read stops 3 residues before it. The rearrangement links TRBV13-3 to TRBJ1-6; weak D call: TRBD1 (5 bases). TRBJ1-6 is filed as an ORF, its function uncertain. The CDR3 runs to 15 residues. Germline-derived CDR1 and CDR2 are NNHDY and SYVADS. Trimming removed 3 bases at V and 0 bases at J, with 7 bases between. The CDR3 sequence is CASSGQNSYNSPLYF. The CDR3 bases that were read are TGTGCCAGCAGTGGACAGAATTCCTATAATTCGCCC.

On this clone: These gene names are mouse names. The CDR3 end is not reached by the read, which stops 4 residues before it; the germline J gene fills it in. J is TRBJ2-1 and V is TRBV13-1; D is ambiguous. Looked up from germline, CDR1 is NSHNY and CDR2 is SYGAGN. V lost 5 bases, J lost 0 bases, and 6 bases lay in between. The CDR3 is made up of 13 amino acids. CDR3 in amino acids: CASSQNNYAEQFF. Partial CDR3 DNA: TGTGCCAGCAGCCAGAATAACTATGCT.

Turning to this clone: Gene names and germline refer to mouse. The part of the CDR3 DNA that was read is TGTGCCAGCAGTGATGCACAGGGGATTTGGGCAGAA. Its translation: CASSDAQGIWAE. The complete CDR3 sequence is CASSDAQGIWAETLYF. The chain joins TRBV13-1 to TRBJ2-3, with 7 positions matching TRBD1. The CDR3 goes on 4 residues after the read ends, and that part is filled in from the germline J gene. This CDR3 spans 16 amino acids. The ends lost 0 bases at V and 3 bases at J; junction bases unmatched: 7. Per the germline V gene, CDR1 is NSHNY and CDR2 is SYGAGN.

This clone was seen a few times. Gene names and germline refer to mouse. The missing CDR3 end, 4 residues past where the read stops, is filled in from the germline J gene. V and J are TRBV13-3 and TRBJ2-3, with D possibly matching TRBD1 (6 bases). This CDR3 is built from 14 residues. CDR1 is NNHDY and CDR2 is SYVADS in the germline V gene. Between the trimmed V and J ends, which lost 5 bases and 0 bases, there was a span of 10 bases. Incomplete CDR3 DNA: TGTGCCAGCAGGGACAGAATTAGTGCAGAA. Translating it yields CASRDRISAE. The CDR3 reads in full as CASRDRISAETLYF.

In this sample, this clone turned up a few times. Genes here carry mouse names. Read coverage stops 4 residues before the CDR3 terminus; the germline J gene supplies the remainder. V usage is TRBV1 and J usage is TRBJ1-2; 7 bases match TRBD1. CDR1 NSQYPW and CDR2 LRSPGD come from the germline V gene (reference sequence). Unmatched junction bases numbered 4, after V lost 3 bases and J lost 0 bases. There are 15 residues in the CDR3. The CDR3 here is CTCSAPGGSNSDYTF. The sequenced CDR3 bases are TGCACCTGCAGTGCCCCAGGGGGTTCAAACTCC.

With regard to this clone: Genes and germline come from the mouse. The read is 4 residues too short to cover the CDR3 end, so that end is filled in from the germline J gene. The chain is built from TRBV13-3 and TRBJ1-2, with a tentative D call TRBD1 (5 bases). Deletions cut 7 bases from V and 4 bases from J, with 11 bases between. This CDR3 has 12 amino acids. Germline values: CDR1 NNHDY, CDR2 SYVADS. The CDR3 sequence is CASRAGGSDYTF. The part of the CDR3 DNA that was read is TGTGCCAGCCGGGCGGGGGGCTCC.

With regard to this clone: Gene names and germline match the mouse. This chain's CDR3 is CASSLGLYAEQFF. The CDR3 DNA, read in part, is TGTGCCAGCAGTTTAGGACTGTATGCT. The chain employs TRBV19 and TRBJ2-1, with a possible D match to TRBD2 (6 bases). The CDR3 goes on 4 residues after the read ends, and that part is filled in from the germline J gene. The CDR3 extends over 13 amino acids. V was shortened by 4 bases and J by 4 bases, with 9 bases between the two germline ends. Germline V gives CDR1 FNHDT, CDR2 SITEND (reference sequence). Based on the CDR3 plus reference TRBV19 and TRBJ2-1, the full variable domain is GGIITQTPKFLIGQEGQKLTLKCQQNFNHDTMYWYRQDSGKGLRLIYYSITENDLQKGDLSEGYDASREKKSSFSLTVTSAQKNEMAVFLCASSLGLYAEQFFGPGTRLTVL.

The sample holds a few counts of this clone. Being one base from a much bigger clone, this may be a read error. Any gene name here is a mouse gene name. From the germline J gene comes the end of the CDR3, since the read stops 4 residues before it. The rearrangement uses TRBV13-2 and TRBJ2-2, with D possibly TRBD1 on 6 matching bases. The CDR3 sequence is 15 residues long. Trimming left V 3 bases short and J 0 bases short, with 9 bases between. The germline CDR1 and CDR2 sequences are NNHNN and SYGAGS (reference sequence). The CDR3 DNA, read in part, is TGTGCCAGCGGTGCCGGGACAACAAACACCGGG. Its protein product is CASGAGTTNTG. The whole CDR3 sequence is CASGAGTTNTGQLYF.

Points on this clone: Gene names and germline match the mouse. The CDR3 goes on 4 residues after the read ends, and that part is filled in from the germline J gene. This chain links TRBV1 with TRBJ1-1; 7 positions match TRBD1. J gave up 0 bases and V 3 bases, and 7 bases lay outside the gene matches. CDR1 is NSQYPW and CDR2 is LRSPGD in the germline V gene (reference sequence). There are 16 residues in the CDR3. The chain's CDR3 is CTCSALDRESNTEVFF. The part of the CDR3 DNA that was read is TGCACCTGCAGTGCTCTTGACAGGGAATCAAACACA.

For this clone: All gene names here are mouse names. Incomplete CDR3 DNA: TGTGCCAGCAGTGCGACAGGAGGGCCCGGG. It yields the protein CASSATGGPG. The whole CDR3 reads CASSATGGPGQLYF. The rearrangement joins TRBV13-1 to TRBJ2-2; a possible D gene is TRBD1 (6 bases). The read terminates 4 residues ahead of where the CDR3 ends, so the germline J gene completes it. This CDR3 has 14 amino acids. Germline V gene data show CDR1 as NSHNY and CDR2 as SYGAGN. The V end lost 3 bases, the J end lost 6 bases, and 12 bases lay between the germline ends.

A word on this clone: Gene and germline names: mouse. The read stops 4 residues short of the end of the CDR3; the missing end is completed from the germline J gene. V usage is TRBV19 and J usage is TRBJ1-1; D gene uncertain. This CDR3 has 13 residues. The V gene lost 6 bases and the J gene lost 0 bases, with 9 bases spanning the gap. From germline, CDR1 is FNHDT and CDR2 SITEND (reference sequence). The sequenced CDR3 bases are TGTGCCAGCACCTCACAAGCAAACACA. Amino acids: CASTSQANT. The whole CDR3 is CASTSQANTEVFF.

A note on this clone: Gene names and germline refer to mouse. The CDR3 end lies 4 residues beyond the end of the read and is filled in from the germline J gene. J is TRBJ1-2 and V is TRBV13-1; D possibly corresponds to TRBD1 (5 bases). Germline V gene sequence: CDR1 NSHNY, CDR2 SYGAGN. The V and J ends lost 1 base and 1 base respectively, with 8 bases between them. This CDR3 has 14 amino acids. The CDR3 DNA, read in part, is TGTGCCAGCAGTGATTTTGGGGGAAACTCC. It translates to CASSDFGGNS. The complete CDR3 reads CASSDFGGNSDYTF.

Comments on this clone: Genes and germline are mouse. The CDR3 extends 4 residues past the end of the read, so its final part is completed from the germline J gene. This rearrangement joins TRBV13-1 to TRBJ2-1; 10 bases fit TRBD1. The germline CDR1 and CDR2 sequences are NSHNY and SYGAGN. The CDR3 contains 17 residues. V trimming: 2 bases; J trimming: 0 bases; junction bases outside the gene matches: 5. The part of the CDR3 DNA that was read is TGTGCCAGCAGTGAAACGACAGGGGGCGATAACTATGCT. Translation: CASSETTGGDNYA. The whole CDR3 is CASSETTGGDNYAEQFF.

This clone has a handful of counts. Mouse names are used for the genes. The sample contains more than one DNA sequence encoding this CDR3. The DNA read from the CDR3 is TGTGCCAGCAGTGATGCTGGCACATCAAACACCGGG. Its protein product is CASSDAGTSNTG. The full CDR3 protein is CASSDAGTSNTGQLYF. This chain links TRBV13-1 with TRBJ2-2; D gene unclear. The sequence runs out 4 residues before the end of the CDR3; the remainder is reconstructed from the germline J gene. The CDR3 runs to 16 residues. Germline values: CDR1 NSHNY, CDR2 SYGAGN. V was cut by 0 bases and J by 0 bases, with 9 bases left in between.

This clone was counted between two and nine times. Germline and genes here are mouse. The CDR3 is cut off 4 residues early in the read; its end comes from the germline J gene. The chain carries TRBV19 and TRBJ2-2; unclear D gene. The CDR3 contains 13 residues. Germline assignment: CDR1 FNHDT and CDR2 SITEND (reference sequence). V lost 4 bases, J lost 0 bases, and 4 bases lay in between. The CDR3 region is CASSSSNTGQLYF. CDR3 DNA (partial): TGTGCCAGCAGTTCATCAAACACCGGG.

This clone has a handful of counts. The listed genes are named as in mouse. The read ends 4 residues early relative to the CDR3; the germline J gene fills the gap. The genes are TRBV19 and TRBJ1-1; 10 bases are shared with TRBD1. Germline values: CDR1 FNHDT, CDR2 SITEND (reference sequence). This CDR3 contains 11 residues. The chain's CDR3 is CATGQGTEVFF. Partial CDR3 DNA: TGTGCCACGGGACAGGGGACA.

A few counts support this clone. Genes and germline come from the mouse. The CDR3 extends 4 residues past the end of the read, so its final part is completed from the germline J gene. Other DNA sequences in the same sample also yield this CDR3. The J gene is TRBJ2-5, the V gene TRBV13-3; D not certain. V lost 5 bases and J lost 0, with 10 bases in between. The germline CDR1 and CDR2 sequences are NNHDY and SYVADS. The CDR3 covers 14 residues. The CDR3 DNA, read in part, is TGTGCCAGCAGCCCGACAATTAACCAAGAC. Translating it yields CASSPTINQD. The full CDR3 sequence reads CASSPTINQDTQYF.

Notes on this clone: The gene names given are mouse names. The CDR3 extends 3 residues past the end of the read, so its final part is completed from the germline J gene. The chain is built from TRBV1 and TRBJ1-6; 8 nucleotides match TRBD1. TRBJ1-6 is classed as an ORF, of uncertain function. The CDR3 covers 14 residues. CDR1 is NSQYPW and CDR2 is LRSPGD in the germline V gene (reference sequence). With 0 bases clipped from V and 11 bases from J, the junction kept 3 bases outside the gene matches. CDR3 bases read: TGCACCTGCAGTGCAGATCAGGGGGCGACGCCC. This codes for CTCSADQGATP. The whole CDR3 protein reads CTCSADQGATPLYF.

This clone was counted only a few times. Gene names are mouse gene names. The read ends 4 residues early relative to the CDR3; the germline J gene fills the gap. The genes are TRBV1 and TRBJ2-5; 11 bases fit TRBD2. CDR3 length equals 16 residues. Germline-derived CDR1 and CDR2 are NSQYPW and LRSPGD (reference sequence). Partial CDR3 DNA: TGCACCTGCAGTGCAGAAACTGGGGGGGCGCCTGAC. It codes for CTCSAETGGAPD. The entire CDR3 sequence reads CTCSAETGGAPDTQYF.

About this clone: Germline and genes here are mouse. From the germline J gene comes the end of the CDR3, since the read stops 3 residues before it. Other DNA sequences in the sample encode the same CDR3. V usage is TRBV13-2 and J usage is TRBJ1-6, with a possible D match to TRBD1 (5 bases). TRBJ1-6 is filed as an ORF, its function uncertain. Trimming removed 1 base at V and 9 bases at J, with 8 bases between. Germline CDR1 and CDR2: NNHNN and SYGAGS (reference sequence). The CDR3 spans 13 residues. The sequenced CDR3 bases are TGTGCCAGCGGTGATATGGGGGGTTCGCCC. This sequence encodes CASGDMGGSP. The whole CDR3 region reads CASGDMGGSPLYF.

As for this clone: Genes and germline are mouse. The CDR3 end falls 3 residues outside the read, so it is completed with the germline J gene. The chain couples TRBV5 to TRBJ1-6; tentative D call: TRBD1 (6 bases). TRBJ1-6 is designated an ORF whose function remains uncertain. This CDR3 is built from 16 residues. Between the trimmed V and J ends, which lost 0 bases and 4 bases, there was a span of 10 bases. Germline loops: CDR1 LGHNA, CDR2 YNLKQL (reference sequence). The chain's CDR3 is CASSQEGTGYNSPLYF. The DNA read from the CDR3 is TGTGCCAGCAGCCAAGAAGGAACAGGGTATAATTCGCCC.

This clone occurred a few times. Gene names and germline match the mouse. The read terminates 4 residues ahead of where the CDR3 ends, so the germline J gene completes it. The chain is built from TRBV13-2 and TRBJ2-5; possibly TRBD2 for D (7 bases). Germline V CDR1 and CDR2: NNHNN, SYGAGS (reference sequence). CDR3 length equals 16 residues. CDR3 protein: CASGDAVKGGTDTQYF. The CDR3 bases that were read are TGTGCCAGCGGTGATGCAGTGAAGGGGGGGACAGAC.